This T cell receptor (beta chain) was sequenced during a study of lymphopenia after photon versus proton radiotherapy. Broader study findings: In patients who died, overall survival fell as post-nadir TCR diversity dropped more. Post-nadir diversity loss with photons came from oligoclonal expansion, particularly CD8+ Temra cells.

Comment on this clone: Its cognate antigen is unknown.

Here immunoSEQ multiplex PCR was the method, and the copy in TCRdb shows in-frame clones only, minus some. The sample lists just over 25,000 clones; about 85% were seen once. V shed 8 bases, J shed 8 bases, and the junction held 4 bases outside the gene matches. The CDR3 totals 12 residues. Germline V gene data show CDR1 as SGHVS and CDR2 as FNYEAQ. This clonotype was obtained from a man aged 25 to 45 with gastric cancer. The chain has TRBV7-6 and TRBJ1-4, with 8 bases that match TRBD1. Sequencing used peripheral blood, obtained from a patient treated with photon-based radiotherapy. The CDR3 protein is CASGQGDEKLFF. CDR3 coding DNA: TGTGCCAGCGGACAGGGAGACGAAAAACTGTTTTTT.